This paragraph reports one T cell receptor (beta chain). This record comes from a study of blood T cell repertoires in COVID-19. In the study overall: The study drew acute and convalescent COVID-19 samples from the United States, Italy and Spain.

Original data processing: Reference gene primer amplification yielded estimated nucleated cell counts. Measured with immunoSEQ multiplex PCR; TCRdb has only the in-frame clones, and not every one. V, J and clone size are taken as reported in that table, and D and trimming were inferred from the DNA itself. The top ten clones hold under 3.5% of a sample with about 270,000 clones, roughly 84% of them seen once. The CDR3 loop spans 11 amino acids. Sequencing was performed on peripheral blood. This chain links TRBV21-1 with TRBJ2-1; the D call in the table, TRBD2, was not verified against the DNA. TRBV21-1 is a listed pseudogene. The clonotype comes from a woman between 18 and 29 years old with acute or convalescent COVID-19. For the CDR3, the DNA is TGTGCCAGCAGCAAAGGACTAGCGAAGTTCTTC. This sequence encodes CASSKGLAKFF.